This T cell receptor beta chain is from a study of T cell changes during pregnancy in multiple sclerosis. The protocol was immunoSEQ multiplex PCR, while the TCRdb copy is restricted to in-frame clones and leaves out a portion. The sample shows about 48,000 clones, around 90% of them seen only once. The origin of this receptor is a female donor with multiple sclerosis, enrolled in a pregnancy study. The sample was CD4+ T cells from peripheral blood mononuclear cells, taken in the second trimester of pregnancy.

Here the CDR3 DNA reads TGTGCCAGCAGGATAGCGGGAGGGCCGGGGACCCAGTACTTC. This translates into CASRIAGGPGTQYF. V gene TRBV7-9 combines with J gene TRBJ2-5; 11 nucleotides align to TRBD2. Germline V gene data show CDR1 as SEHNR and CDR2 as FQNEAQ (reference sequence). V trimming: 6 bases; J trimming: 7 bases; junction bases outside the gene matches: 7. The CDR3 totals 14 residues.